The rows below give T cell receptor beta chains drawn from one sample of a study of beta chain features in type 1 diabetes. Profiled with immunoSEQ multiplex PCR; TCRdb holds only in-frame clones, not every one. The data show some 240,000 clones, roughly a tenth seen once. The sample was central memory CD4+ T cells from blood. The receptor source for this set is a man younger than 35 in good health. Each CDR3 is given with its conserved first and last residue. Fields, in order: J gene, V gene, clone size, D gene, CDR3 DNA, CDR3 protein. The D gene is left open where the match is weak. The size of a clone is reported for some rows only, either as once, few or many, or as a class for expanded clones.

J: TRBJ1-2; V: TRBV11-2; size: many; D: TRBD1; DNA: TGTGCCAGCAGCGCGGACAGGGGGATGTATGGCTACACCTTC; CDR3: CASSADRGMYGYTF
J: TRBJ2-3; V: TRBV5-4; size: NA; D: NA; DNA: TGTGCCAGCAGCTTGGCCGCGGCAGGGTACACAGATACGCAGTATTTT; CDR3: CASSLAAAGYTDTQYF
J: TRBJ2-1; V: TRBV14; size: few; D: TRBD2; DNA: TGTGCCAGCAGCCAAGCATTAGCGGGTTACAATGAGCAGTTCTTC; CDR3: CASSQALAGYNEQFF
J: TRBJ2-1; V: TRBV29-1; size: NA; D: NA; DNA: TGCAGCGTTGAAACGTCTAGCGTAATCCCCTACAATGAGCAGTTCTTC; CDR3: CSVETSSVIPYNEQFF
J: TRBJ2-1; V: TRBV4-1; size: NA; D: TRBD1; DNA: TGCGCCAGTGCCCGGGACAGGGTTTACCATGAGCAGTTCTTC; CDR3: CASARDRVYHEQFF
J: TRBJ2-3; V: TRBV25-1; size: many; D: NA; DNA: TGTGCCAGCAGTGAAGGTTGGCGGTTAGGGAGGGGGACAGATACGCAGTATTTT; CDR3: CASSEGWRLGRGTDTQYF
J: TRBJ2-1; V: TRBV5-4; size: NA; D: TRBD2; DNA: TGTGCCAGCAGCTTGGCCGAGACTAGCGGATACAATGAGCAGTTCTTC; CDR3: CASSLAETSGYNEQFF
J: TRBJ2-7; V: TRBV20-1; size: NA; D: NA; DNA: TGCAGTGCACTAGCTTCCGAGCAGTACTTC; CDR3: CSALASEQYF
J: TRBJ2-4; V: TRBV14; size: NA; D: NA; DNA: TGTGCCAGCAGCCATACCGGCCACATTCAGTACTTC; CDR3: CASSHTGHIQYF
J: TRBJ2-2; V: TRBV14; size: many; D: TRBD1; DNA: TGTGCCAGCAGCCAAAGGACAGGGAACACCGGGGAGCTGTTTTTT; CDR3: CASSQRTGNTGELFF
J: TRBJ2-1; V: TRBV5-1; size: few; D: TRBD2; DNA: TGCGCCAGCAGCTTGGAAAGCGGGAGGGCCGTAGAGCAGTTCTTC; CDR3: CASSLESGRAVEQFF
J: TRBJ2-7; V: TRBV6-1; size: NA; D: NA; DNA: TGTGCCAGCAGTTCACCCGGCGGGGCCCTCTACGAGCAGTACTTC; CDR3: CASSSPGGALYEQYF
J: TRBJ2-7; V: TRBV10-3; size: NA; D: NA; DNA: TGTGCCATCCGGGAACACCTTTACGAGCAGTACTTC; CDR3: CAIREHLYEQYF
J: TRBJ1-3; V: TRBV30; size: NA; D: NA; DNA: TGTGCCTGGAGTAGGTTTTCTGGAAACACCATATATTTT; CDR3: CAWSRFSGNTIYF
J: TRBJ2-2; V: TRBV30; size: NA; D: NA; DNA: TGTGCCTGGAGTGCCATGAGGCAGACCGGGGAGCTGTTTTTT; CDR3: CAWSAMRQTGELFF
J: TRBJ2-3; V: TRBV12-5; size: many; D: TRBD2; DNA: TGTGCTAGTGGAAATAGCGGGATGGGCACAGATACGCAGTATTTT; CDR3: CASGNSGMGTDTQYF
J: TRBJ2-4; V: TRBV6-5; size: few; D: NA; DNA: TGTGCCAGCAGTGAATCCAGCCGGGGAAACATTCAGTACTTC; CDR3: CASSESSRGNIQYF
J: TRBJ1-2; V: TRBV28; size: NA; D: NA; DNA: TGTGCCAGCAGTCGTCAGTACTATGGCTACACCTTC; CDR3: CASSRQYYGYTF
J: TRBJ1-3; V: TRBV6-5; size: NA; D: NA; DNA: TGTGCCAGCAGCCAAGGGGGAACTGGAAACACCATATATTTT; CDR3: CASSQGGTGNTIYF
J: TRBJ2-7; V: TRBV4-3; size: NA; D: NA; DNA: TGCGCCAGCAGCCAAGATCGGGTAGGCGAGCAGTACTTC; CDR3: CASSQDRVGEQYF
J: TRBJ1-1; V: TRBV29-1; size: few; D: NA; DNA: TGCAGCGCTGGGACGGCCTTGAACACTGAAGCTTTCTTT; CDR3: CSAGTALNTEAFF
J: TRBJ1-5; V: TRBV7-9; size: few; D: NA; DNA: TGTGCCAGCAGCTCCGTGACAGGGCCCCAGCATTTT; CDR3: CASSSVTGPQHF
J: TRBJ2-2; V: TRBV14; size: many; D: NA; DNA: TGTGCCAGCAGCCAAGAGGAGAAAACAGGCTACACCGGGGAGCTGTTTTTT; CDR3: CASSQEEKTGYTGELFF
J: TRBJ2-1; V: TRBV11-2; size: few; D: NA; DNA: TGTGCCAGCACCGAAGGGGCTGAGCAGTTCTTC; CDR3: CASTEGAEQFF
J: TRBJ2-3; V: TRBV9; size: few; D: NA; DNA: TGTGCCAGCAGCGTAGCTTCCACTAGCACAGATACGCAGTATTTT; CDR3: CASSVASTSTDTQYF
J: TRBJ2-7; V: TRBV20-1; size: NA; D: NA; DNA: TGCAGTGCTAGCACAAACTACGAGCAGTACTTC; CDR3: CSASTNYEQYF
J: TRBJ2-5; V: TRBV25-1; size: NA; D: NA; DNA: TGTGCCAGCAGTTCCCGGGACTGGTATAAAGAGACCCAGTACTTC; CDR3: CASSSRDWYKETQYF
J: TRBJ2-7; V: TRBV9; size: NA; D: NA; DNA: TGTGCCAGCAGCAAGGGGACGTCGCCCCTGGGGCAGTACTTC; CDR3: CASSKGTSPLGQYF
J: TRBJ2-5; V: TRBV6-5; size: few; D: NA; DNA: TGTGCCAGCAGGCATGTTTCGGAGACCCAGTACTTC; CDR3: CASRHVSETQYF
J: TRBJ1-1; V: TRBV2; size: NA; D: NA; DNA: TGTGCCAGCAATCCAAAGAACACTGAAGCTTTCTTT; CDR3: CASNPKNTEAFF
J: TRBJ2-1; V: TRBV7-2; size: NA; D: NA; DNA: TGTGCCAGCAGCTTAGGTCGGACCCGACTCAACAATGAGCAGTTCTTC; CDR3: CASSLGRTRLNNEQFF
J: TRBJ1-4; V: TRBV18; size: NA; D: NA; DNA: TGTGCCAGCTCACCCCTCCTTGGAAAACTGTTTTTT; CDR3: CASSPLLGKLFF
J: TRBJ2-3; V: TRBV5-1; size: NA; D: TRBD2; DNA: TGCGCCAGCAGCGCGGCGGGGGGCACAGATACGCAGTATTTT; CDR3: CASSAAGGTDTQYF
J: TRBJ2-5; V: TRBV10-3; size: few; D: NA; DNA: TGTGCCACCCAATTCGGAGAGACCCAGTACTTC; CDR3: CATQFGETQYF
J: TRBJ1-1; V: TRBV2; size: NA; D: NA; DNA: TGTGCCAGCAGTGAAGTGGTAGGGGAGGGCGAAGCTTTCTTT; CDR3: CASSEVVGEGEAFF
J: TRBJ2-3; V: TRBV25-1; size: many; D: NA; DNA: TGTGCCAGCCGTAGCACTCTGAGGCAGTATTTT; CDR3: CASRSTLRQYF
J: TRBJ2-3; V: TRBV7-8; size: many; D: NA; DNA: TGTGCCAGCAGCTTAGGGCAGGGTTGGGCAGATACGCAGTATTTT; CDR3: CASSLGQGWADTQYF
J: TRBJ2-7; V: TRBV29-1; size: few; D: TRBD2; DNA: TGCAGCGTTGGCCCTAGCGGCCTATACGAGCAGTACTTC; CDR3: CSVGPSGLYEQYF
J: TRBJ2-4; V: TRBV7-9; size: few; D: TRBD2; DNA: TGTGCCAGCAGCTTAGTCGGTAGCGGGAAGATCAAAAACATTCAGTACTTC; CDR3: CASSLVGSGKIKNIQYF
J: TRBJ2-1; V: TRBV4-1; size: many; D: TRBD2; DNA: TGCGCCAGCAGCCAAGTACTAGCGGACTCTAATGAGCAGTTCTTC; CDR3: CASSQVLADSNEQFF
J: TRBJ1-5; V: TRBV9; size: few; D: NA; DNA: TGTGCCAGCAGCGTAGCTGGGAACCATCAGCCCCAGCATTTT; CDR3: CASSVAGNHQPQHF
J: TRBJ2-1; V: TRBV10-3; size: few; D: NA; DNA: TGTGCCATCAGTGCAGGGGGGCTGGCCCCCAATGAGCAGTTCTTC; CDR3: CAISAGGLAPNEQFF
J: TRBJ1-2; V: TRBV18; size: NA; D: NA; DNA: TGTGCCAGCTCACCCTTGGACGACTTCTATGGCTACACCTTC; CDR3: CASSPLDDFYGYTF
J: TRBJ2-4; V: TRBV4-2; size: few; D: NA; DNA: TGTGCCAGCAGCTCCCTAGGTCATCCCTTAGCCAAAAACATTCAGTACTTC; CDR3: CASSSLGHPLAKNIQYF
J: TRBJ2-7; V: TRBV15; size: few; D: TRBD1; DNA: TGTGCCACCAGCAGGGACAGGGGTCCCGAGCAGTACTTC; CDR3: CATSRDRGPEQYF
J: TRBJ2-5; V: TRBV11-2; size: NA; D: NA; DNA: TGTGCCAGCAGCCCCAGAGGGGGCGGGAAGACCCAGTACTTC; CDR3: CASSPRGGGKTQYF
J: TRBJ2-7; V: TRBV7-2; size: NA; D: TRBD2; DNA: TGTGCCAGCAGCTTAATAGTAGCGGGCGAGCAGTACTTC; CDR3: CASSLIVAGEQYF
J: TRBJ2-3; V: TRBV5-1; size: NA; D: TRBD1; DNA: TGCGCCAGCAGCCCAACCCGCGGGACAGGGGGCAGAGGCACAGATACGCAGTATTTT; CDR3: CASSPTRGTGGRGTDTQYF
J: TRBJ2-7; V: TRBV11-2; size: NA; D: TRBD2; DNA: TGTGCCAGCAGCTTAGACCGGACTAGATACGAGCAGTACTTC; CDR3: CASSLDRTRYEQYF
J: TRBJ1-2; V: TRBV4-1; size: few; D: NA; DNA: TGCGCCAGCAGCCTACCTGCCCAAATTAACTATGGCTACACCTTC; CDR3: CASSLPAQINYGYTF
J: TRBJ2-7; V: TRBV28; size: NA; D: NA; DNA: TGTGCCACCCATCACCACGAGCAGTACTTC; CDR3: CATHHHEQYF
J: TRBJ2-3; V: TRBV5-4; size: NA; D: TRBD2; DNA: TGTGCCAGCAGTTTGGGACTAGCGGGAGTTAGCGATACGCAGTATTTT; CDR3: CASSLGLAGVSDTQYF